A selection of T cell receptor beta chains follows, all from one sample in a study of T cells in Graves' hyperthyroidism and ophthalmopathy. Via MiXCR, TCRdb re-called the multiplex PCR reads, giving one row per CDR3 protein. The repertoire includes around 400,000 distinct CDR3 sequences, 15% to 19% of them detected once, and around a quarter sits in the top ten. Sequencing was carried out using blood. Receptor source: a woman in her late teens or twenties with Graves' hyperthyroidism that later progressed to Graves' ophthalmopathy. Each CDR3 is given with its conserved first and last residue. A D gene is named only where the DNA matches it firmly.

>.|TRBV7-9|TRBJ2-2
CASSLGERSNTGELFF
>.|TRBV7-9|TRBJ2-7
CASSPPRGTDSYEQYF
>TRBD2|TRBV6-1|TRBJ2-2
CASSLAETNTGELFF
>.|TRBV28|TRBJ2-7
CASSLLGQTSYEQYF
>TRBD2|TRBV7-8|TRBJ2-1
CASSLLAGGPSYNEQFF
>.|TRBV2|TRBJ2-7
CASSDESYEQYF
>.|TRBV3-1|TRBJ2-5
CASSQSFEGQETQYF
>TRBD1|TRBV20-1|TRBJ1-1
CSARDIGQGVSTEAFF
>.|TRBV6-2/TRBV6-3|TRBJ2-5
CASSRSPLAPEETQYF
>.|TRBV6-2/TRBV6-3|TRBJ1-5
CASSYSGQPQHF
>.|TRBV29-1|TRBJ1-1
CSVSGGAFEAFF
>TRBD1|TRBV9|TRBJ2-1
CASSDRDRGGWVFF
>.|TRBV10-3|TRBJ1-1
CAISEASPGGVQNTEAFF
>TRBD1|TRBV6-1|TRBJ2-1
CASRGPGQGGNEQFF
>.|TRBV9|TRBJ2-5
CASSVEAGMQETQYF
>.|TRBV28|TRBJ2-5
CASSSGLEEETQYF
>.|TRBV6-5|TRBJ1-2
CASSYGHGYTF
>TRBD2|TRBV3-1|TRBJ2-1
CASSQVAGSPYNEQFF
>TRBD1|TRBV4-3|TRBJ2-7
CASSQGQGPTYEQYF
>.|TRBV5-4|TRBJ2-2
CASSAWGPNPGELFF
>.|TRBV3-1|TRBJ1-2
CASSQYEGTGGYTF
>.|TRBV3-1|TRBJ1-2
CASSLGIGGTYGYTF
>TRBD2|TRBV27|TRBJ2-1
CASRSSGLGNEQFF
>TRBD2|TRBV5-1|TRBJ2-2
CASSVSAGGLLNTGELFF
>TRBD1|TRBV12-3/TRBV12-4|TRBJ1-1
CASKDRVNTEAFF
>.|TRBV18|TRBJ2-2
CASSPVSQGTTGELFF
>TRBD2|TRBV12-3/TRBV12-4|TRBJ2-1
CASSFGLAGVTNEQFF
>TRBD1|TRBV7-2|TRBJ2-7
CASRRRDRSYEQYF
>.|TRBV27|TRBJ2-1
CASSLSPKRGRAYNEQFF
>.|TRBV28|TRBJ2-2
CASSRTQGRTGELFF
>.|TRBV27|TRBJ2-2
CASSFKNTGELFF
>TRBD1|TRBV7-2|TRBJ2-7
CASKRGGQGGREQYF
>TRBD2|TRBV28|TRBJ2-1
CASSFGGKVSANEQFF
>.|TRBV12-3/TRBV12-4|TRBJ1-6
CASSHELFRTTPLHF
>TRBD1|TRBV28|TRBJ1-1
CASSLAGGLGYTEAFF
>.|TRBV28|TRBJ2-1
CASGPGVDEQFF
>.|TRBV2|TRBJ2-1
CASGAQGQEQFF
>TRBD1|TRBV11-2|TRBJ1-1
CASSFRLRGRRNSEAFF
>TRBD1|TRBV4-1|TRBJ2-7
CASSPLSMTGSSYEQYF
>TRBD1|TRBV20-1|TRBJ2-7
CSARETIGQGEPYEQYF
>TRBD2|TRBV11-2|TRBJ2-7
CASSFEREREQYF
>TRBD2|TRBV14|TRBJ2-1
CASSQDFGTSGSNEQFF
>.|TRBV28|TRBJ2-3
CASRPTGGGMADTQYF
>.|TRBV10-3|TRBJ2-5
CAIRAEETQYF
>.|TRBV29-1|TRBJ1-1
CSVAYDPGYTEAFF
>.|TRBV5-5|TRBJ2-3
CASSLEWGRSDTQYF
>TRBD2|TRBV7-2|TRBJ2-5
CASTPVLAQTGTQYF
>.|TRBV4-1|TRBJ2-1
CASSPQAVYEQFF
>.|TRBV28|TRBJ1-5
CASTTGLVPNQPQHF
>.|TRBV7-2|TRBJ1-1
CASSLLGSNTEAFF
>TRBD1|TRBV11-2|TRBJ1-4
CASSLPIDRGEQEKLFF
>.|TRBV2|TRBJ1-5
CASSEEGRPQHF